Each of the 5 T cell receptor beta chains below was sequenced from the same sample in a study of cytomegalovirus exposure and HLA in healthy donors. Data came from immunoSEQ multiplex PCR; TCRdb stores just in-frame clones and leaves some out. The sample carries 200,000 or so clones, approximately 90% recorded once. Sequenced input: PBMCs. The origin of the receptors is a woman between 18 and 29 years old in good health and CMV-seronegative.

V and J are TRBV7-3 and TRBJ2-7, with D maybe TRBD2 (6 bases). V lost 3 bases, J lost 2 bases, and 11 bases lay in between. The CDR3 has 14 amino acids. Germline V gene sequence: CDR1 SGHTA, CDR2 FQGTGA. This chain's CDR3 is CASSLGLGTYEQYF. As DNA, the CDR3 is TGTGCCAGCAGCTTGGGACTTGGGACCTACGAGCAGTACTTC.

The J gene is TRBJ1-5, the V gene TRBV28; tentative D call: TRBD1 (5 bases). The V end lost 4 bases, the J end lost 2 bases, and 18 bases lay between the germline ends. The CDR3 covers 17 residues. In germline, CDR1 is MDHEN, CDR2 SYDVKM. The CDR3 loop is CASSSLGANSRNQPQHF. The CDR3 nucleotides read TGTGCCAGCAGTTCCCTTGGGGCTAACAGCCGCAATCAGCCCCAGCATTTT.

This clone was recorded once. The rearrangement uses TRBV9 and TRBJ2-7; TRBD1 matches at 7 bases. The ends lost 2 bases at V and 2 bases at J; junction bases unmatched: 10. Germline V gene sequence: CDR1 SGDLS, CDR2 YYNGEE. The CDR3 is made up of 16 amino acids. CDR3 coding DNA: TGTGCCAGCAGCGTTAGCCCCCTGCAGGGGGCCTACGAGCAGTACTTC. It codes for CASSVSPLQGAYEQYF.

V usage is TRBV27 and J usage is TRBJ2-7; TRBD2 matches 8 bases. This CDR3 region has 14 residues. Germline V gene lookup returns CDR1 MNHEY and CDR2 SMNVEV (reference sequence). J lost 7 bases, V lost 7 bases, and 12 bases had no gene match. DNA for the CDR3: TGTGCCAGCATCCTGGGACTAGTTCTTTCGGAGCAGTACTTC. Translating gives CASILGLVLSEQYF.

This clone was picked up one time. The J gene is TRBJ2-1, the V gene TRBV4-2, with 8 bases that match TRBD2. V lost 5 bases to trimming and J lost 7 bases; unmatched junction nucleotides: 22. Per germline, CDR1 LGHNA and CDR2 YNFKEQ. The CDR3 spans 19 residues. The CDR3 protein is CASSNPLLAASGQRNEQFF. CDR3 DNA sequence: TGTGCCAGCAGCAACCCCCTTTTGGCTGCTAGCGGGCAGAGGAATGAGCAGTTCTTC.